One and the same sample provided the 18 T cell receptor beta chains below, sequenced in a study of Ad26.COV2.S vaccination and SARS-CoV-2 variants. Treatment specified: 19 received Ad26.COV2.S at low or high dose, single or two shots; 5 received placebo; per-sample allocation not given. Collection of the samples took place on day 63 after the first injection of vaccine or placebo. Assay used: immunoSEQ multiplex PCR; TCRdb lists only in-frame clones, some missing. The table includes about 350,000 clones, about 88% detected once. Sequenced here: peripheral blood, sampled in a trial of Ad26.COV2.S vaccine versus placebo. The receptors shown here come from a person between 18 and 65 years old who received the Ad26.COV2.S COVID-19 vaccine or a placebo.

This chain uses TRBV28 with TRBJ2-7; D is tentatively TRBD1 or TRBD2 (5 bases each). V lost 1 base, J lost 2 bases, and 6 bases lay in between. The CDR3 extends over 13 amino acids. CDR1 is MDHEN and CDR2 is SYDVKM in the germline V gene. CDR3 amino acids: CASSLLGAYEQYF. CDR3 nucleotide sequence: TGTGCCAGCAGTTTATTGGGGGCCTACGAGCAGTACTTC.

CDR3 sequence reads: CASSADSFPNYGYTF. The CDR3 DNA is TGTGCCAGCAGCGCCGACAGTTTTCCTAACTATGGCTACACCTTC. The gene calls are TRBV7-2 and TRBJ1-2; D perhaps matches TRBD1 (5 bases). The CDR3 is made up of 15 amino acids. Germline V lookup: CDR1 SGHTA, CDR2 FQGNSA. V was clipped by 5 bases and J by 0 bases, with 13 bases between them.

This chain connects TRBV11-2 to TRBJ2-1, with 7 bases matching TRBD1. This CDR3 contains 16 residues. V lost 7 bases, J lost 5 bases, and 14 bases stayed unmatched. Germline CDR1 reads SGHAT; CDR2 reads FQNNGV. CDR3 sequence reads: CASTSPKTGSHNEQFF. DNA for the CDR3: TGTGCCAGCACCTCCCCGAAGACAGGGAGCCACAATGAGCAGTTCTTC.

This chain's CDR3 is CASGPNSYEQYF. The DNA of the CDR3 is TGCGCCAGCGGTCCGAACTCCTACGAGCAGTACTTC. The V gene is TRBV10-1, the J gene TRBJ2-7; D gene unclear. The germline CDR1 and CDR2 sequences are WNHNN and SYGVQD (reference sequence). The germline V and J ends were trimmed by 8 bases and 0 bases, with 8 bases remaining between them. The CDR3 is 12 residues long.

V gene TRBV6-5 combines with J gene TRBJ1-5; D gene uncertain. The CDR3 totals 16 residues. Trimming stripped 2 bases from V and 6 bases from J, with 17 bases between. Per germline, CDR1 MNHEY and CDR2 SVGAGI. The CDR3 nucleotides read TGTGCCAGCAGTTACAGTGGGCCATTGGCCGGTCAGCCCCAGCATTTT. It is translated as CASSYSGPLAGQPQHF.

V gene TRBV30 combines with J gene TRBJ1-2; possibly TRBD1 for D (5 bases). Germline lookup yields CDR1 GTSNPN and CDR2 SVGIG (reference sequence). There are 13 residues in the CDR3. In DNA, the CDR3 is TGTGCTCGGGCGACGGTCGGTGGGGGGGGCTACACCTTC. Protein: CARATVGGGGYTF. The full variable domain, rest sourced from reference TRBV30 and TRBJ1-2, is SQTIHQWPATLVQPVGSPLSLECTVEGTSNPNLYWYRQAAGRGLQLLFYSVGIGQISSEVPQNLSASRPQDRQFILSSKKLLLSDSGFYLCARATVGGGGYTFGSGTRLTVV.

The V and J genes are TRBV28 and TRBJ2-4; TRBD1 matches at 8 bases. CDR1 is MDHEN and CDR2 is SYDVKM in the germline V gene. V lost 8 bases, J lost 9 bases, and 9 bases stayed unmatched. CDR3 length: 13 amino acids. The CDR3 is CASLGQGAGIQYF. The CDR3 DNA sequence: TGTGCCAGCCTGGGTCAGGGGGCGGGCATTCAGTACTTC. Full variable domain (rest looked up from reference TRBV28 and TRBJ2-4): DVKVTQSSRYLVKRTGEKVFLECVQDMDHENMFWYRQDPGLGLRLIYFSYDVKMKEKGDIPEGYSVSREKKERFSLILESASTNQTSMYLCASLGQGAGIQYFGAGTRLSVL.

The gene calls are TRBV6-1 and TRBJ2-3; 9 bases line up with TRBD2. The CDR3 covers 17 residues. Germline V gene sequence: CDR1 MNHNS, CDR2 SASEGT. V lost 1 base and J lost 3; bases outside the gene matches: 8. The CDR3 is CASSEEGLAGYTDTQYF. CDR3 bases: TGTGCCAGCAGTGAAGAGGGCCTAGCGGGATATACAGATACGCAGTATTTT.

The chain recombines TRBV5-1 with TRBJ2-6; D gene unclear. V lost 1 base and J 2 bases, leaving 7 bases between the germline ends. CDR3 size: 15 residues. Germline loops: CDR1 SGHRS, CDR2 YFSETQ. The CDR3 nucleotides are TGCGCCAGCAGCTTGTGGGCTACTGGGGCCAACGTCCTGACTTTC. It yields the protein CASSLWATGANVLTF.

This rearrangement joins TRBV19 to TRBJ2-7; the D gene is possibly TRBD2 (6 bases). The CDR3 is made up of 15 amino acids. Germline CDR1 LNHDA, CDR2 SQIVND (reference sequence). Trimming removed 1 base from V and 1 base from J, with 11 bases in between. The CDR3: CASSIVAGRSYEQYF. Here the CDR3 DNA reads TGTGCCAGTAGTATAGTGGCAGGGAGGTCCTACGAGCAGTACTTC.

The chain's CDR3 is CASSILLEQPQHF. The CDR3 bases are TGTGCCAGTAGTATATTGCTTGAACAGCCCCAGCATTTT. The chain joins TRBV19 to TRBJ1-5; the D is unclear. V lost 2 bases, J lost 7 bases, and 9 bases lay in between. Germline-derived CDR1 and CDR2 are LNHDA and SQIVND (reference sequence). CDR3 length equals 13 residues.

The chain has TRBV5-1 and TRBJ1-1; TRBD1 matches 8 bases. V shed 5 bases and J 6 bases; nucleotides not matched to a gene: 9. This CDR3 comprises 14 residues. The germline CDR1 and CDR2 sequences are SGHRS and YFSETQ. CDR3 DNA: TGCGCCAGCAGGGAGAGACAGGGGTTCTCTGAAGCTTTCTTT. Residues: CASRERQGFSEAFF.

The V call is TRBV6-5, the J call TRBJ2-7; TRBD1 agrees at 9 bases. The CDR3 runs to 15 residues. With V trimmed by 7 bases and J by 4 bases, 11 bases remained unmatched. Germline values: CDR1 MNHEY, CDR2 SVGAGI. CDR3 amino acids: CASTAGTGFGYEQYF. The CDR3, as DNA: TGTGCCAGCACCGCCGGGACAGGGTTTGGGTACGAGCAGTACTTC.

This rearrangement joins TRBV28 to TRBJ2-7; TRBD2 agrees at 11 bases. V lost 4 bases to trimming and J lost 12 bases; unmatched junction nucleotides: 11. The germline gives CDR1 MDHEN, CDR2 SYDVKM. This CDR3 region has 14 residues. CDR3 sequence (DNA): TGTGCCAGCAGTTCACCAGGGACTAGCGGTAATTGGTACTTC. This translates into CASSSPGTSGNWYF.

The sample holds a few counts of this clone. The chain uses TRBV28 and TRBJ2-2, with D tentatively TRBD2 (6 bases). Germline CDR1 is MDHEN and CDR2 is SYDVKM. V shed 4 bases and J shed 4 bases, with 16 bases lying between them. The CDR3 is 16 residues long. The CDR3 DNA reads TGTGCCAGCAGTTCACGACGCGGGACGAGCACCGGGGAGCTGTTTTTT. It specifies CASSSRRGTSTGELFF.

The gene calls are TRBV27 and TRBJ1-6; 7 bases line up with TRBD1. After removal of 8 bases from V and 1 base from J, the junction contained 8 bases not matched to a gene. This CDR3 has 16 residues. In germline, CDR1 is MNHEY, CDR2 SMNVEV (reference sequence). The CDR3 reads CASGSTGISYNSPLHF. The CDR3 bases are TGTGCCAGCGGATCGACAGGGATTTCCTATAATTCACCCCTCCACTTT.

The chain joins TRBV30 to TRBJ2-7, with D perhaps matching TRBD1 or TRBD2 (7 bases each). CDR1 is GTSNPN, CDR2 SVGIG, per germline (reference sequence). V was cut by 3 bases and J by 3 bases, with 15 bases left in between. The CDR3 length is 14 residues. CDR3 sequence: CAWRETGRDYEQYF. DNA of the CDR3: TGTGCCTGGAGGGAGACAGGGAGGGACTACGAGCAGTACTTC.

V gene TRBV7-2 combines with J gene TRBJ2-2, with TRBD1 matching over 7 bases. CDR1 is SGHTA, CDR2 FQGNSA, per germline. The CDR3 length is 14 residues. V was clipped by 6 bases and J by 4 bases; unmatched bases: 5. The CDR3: CASSLRQGTGELFF. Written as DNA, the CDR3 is TGTGCCAGCAGTTTGCGACAGGGCACCGGGGAGCTGTTTTTT.